This T cell receptor beta chain was observed in a study of blood T cell repertoires in COVID-19. This CDR3 is 13 amino acids long. Trimming pared 5 bases from V and 0 bases from J, leaving 9 bases between. Germline-derived CDR1 and CDR2 are SGHNT and YYREEE (reference sequence). Authors' methods: Nucleated cell number was recorded as an estimate derived from reference gene primer amplification. Only in-frame clones appear in the TCRdb table, and some are missing; sequencing was by immunoSEQ multiplex PCR. The DNA was the basis for D and trimming; V, J and clone size are from that table. The repertoire includes roughly 73,000 clones, roughly 80% of them detected once, and approximately 1.9% sits in the top ten.

The sequence came from a woman between 55 and 75 years old with acute or convalescent COVID-19. The V and J genes are TRBV5-4 and TRBJ2-7; D is ambiguous. The sequenced material came from peripheral blood. CDR3 loop: CASREASSYEQYF. The CDR3 DNA reads as TGTGCCAGCAGGGAAGCGAGCTCCTACGAGCAGTACTTC.